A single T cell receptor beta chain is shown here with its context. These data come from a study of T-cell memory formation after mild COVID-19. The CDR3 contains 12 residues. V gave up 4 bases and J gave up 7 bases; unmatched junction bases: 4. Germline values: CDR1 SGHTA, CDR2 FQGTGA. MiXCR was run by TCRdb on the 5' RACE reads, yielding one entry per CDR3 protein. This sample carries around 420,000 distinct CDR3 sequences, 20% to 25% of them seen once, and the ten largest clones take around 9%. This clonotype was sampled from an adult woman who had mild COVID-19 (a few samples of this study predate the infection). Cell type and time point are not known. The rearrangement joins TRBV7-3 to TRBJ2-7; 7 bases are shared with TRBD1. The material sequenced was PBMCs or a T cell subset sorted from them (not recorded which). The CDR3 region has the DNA TGTGCCAGCAGCTCCACAGGGGTTGAGCAGTACTTC. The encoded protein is CASSSTGVEQYF.